This record concerns one T cell receptor (beta chain) sequence. The sample comes from a study of CD8+ T cells in alopecia areata. RNA extraction and reverse transcription yielded cDNA as sequencing template. The protocol was immunoSEQ multiplex PCR, while the TCRdb copy is restricted to in-frame clones and leaves out a portion. The sample holds some 210,000 clones; approximately 70% are singletons and the top ten take 1.2%. The CDR3 is 12 amino acids. Germline V lookup: CDR1 SQVTM, CDR2 ANQGSEA. V was pared by 6 bases and J by 5 bases, with 14 bases between. The treatment: oral pan-JAK inhibitor, 5-10 mg twice daily.

Sample: CD4+ T cells sorted from blood, taken at approximately week 42, from a patient treated with tofacitinib. The source is a human donor with alopecia areata. This chain uses TRBV29-1 with TRBJ2-7; D possibly uses TRBD1 or TRBD2 (5 bases each). In DNA, the CDR3 is TGCAGCGTAGCCCCGGGACGTAACGAGCAGTACTTC. As protein: CSVAPGRNEQYF.